The 29 T cell receptor beta chains given below trace back to one sample, sequenced in a study of CD8+CD57+ T cells in acquired aplastic anemia. Template material for TCR beta VDJ and CDR3 profiling consisted of genomic DNA. TCRdb called the reads again in MiXCR, with one record for every CDR3 protein. This repertoire shows roughly 500,000 distinct CDR3 sequences, around 33% found once; its top ten account for around 0.82%. Patients picked for sequencing had shown CD8+CD57+ cell expansion detected by flow cytometry. The sequenced material came from sorted CD4+, CD8+, or CD8+CD57+ T cells (not recorded which) from PBMCs. Receptors were obtained from a human donor with aplastic anemia.

The chain links TRBV2 to TRBJ1-6; D remains ambiguous. Looked up from germline, CDR1 is SNHLY and CDR2 is FYNNEI. The CDR3 has 15 residues. V was pared by 5 bases and J by 7 bases, with 15 bases between. The CDR3 DNA reads TGTGCCAGCAGTTACTACGCCGGCTCAAATTCACCCCTCCACTTT. Translated, it gives CASSYYAGSNSPLHF.

This chain uses TRBV5-1 with TRBJ2-6; D is possibly TRBD2 (6 bases). This CDR3 is 15 amino acids long. Germline CDR1 SGHRS, CDR2 YFSETQ. V was shortened by 7 bases and J by 3 bases, with 14 bases between the two germline ends. The CDR3 DNA is TGCGCCAGCTTGGAGGGCGTCGGTGGGGCCAACGTCCTGACTTTC. Amino acids: CASLEGVGGANVLTF.

Worth noting for this clonotype: A clone one base away is much larger, so this may be a read error. Lacking the conserved final phenylalanine or tryptophan, this CDR3 likely reflects a read error. The V gene is TRBV20-1, the J gene TRBJ1-6, with 7 bases fitting TRBD1. This CDR3 has 14 residues. From germline, CDR1 is DFQATT and CDR2 SNEGSKA (reference sequence). Trimming took 0 bases from V and 7 from J; bases not matched to a gene: 3. As DNA, the CDR3 is TGCAGTGCTAGAGATGGGACAGTAAATTCACCCCTCCACTCT. Its translation is CSARDGTVNSPLHS.

As regards this clonotype: Being one base from a much bigger clone, this may be a read error. The V and J genes are TRBV20-1 and TRBJ1-5; D is ambiguous. CDR1 is DFQATT and CDR2 is SNEGSKA in the germline V gene (reference sequence). The length of the CDR3 is 17 residues. Trimming left V 3 bases short and J 0 bases short, with 18 bases between. CDR3 DNA: TGCAGTGCTAGTGCCCACCGAGTTAGTAATAGCAATCAGCCCCAGCATTTT. It yields the protein CSASAHRVSNSNQPQHF.

This clonotype was seen many times. This chain joins TRBV19 and TRBJ2-7; 7 bases agree with TRBD1. From germline, CDR1 is LNHDA and CDR2 SQIVND (reference sequence). The CDR3 totals 14 residues. V lost 3 bases to trimming and J lost 5 bases; unmatched junction nucleotides: 7. As DNA, the CDR3 is TGTGCCAGTAGTATCAACAGGGGCATCGACGAGCAGTACTTC. This codes for CASSINRGIDEQYF.

The gene calls are TRBV6-5 and TRBJ2-7; tentative D call: TRBD2 (6 bases). Germline CDR1 is MNHEY and CDR2 is SVGAGI. V lost 0 bases to trimming and J lost 0 bases, with 12 bases between them. This CDR3 region has 16 residues. The DNA for the CDR3 is TGTGCCAGCAGTTACTCGACTAGGCGGAGCTCCTACGAGCAGTACTTC. It encodes CASSYSTRRSSYEQYF.

This clonotype was seen at least ten times. The gene calls are TRBV19 and TRBJ2-3; D not resolved. Germline V CDR1 and CDR2: LNHDA, SQIVND (reference sequence). The CDR3 extends over 14 amino acids. The V end lost 8 bases, the J end lost 4 bases, and 16 bases lay between the germline ends. This CDR3 is CASGRALGADTQYF. The CDR3 DNA follows: TGTGCCAGTGGCCGCGCCTTGGGCGCAGATACGCAGTATTTT.

V usage is TRBV4-1 and J usage is TRBJ1-2; 10 bases are shared with TRBD1. The CDR3 length is 17 residues. Germline V gives CDR1 MGHRA, CDR2 YSYEKL. Trimming took 0 bases from V and 5 from J; bases not matched to a gene: 9. CDR3 amino acids: CASSQDPGQGIRYGYTF. The CDR3 bases are TGCGCCAGCAGCCAAGATCCGGGACAGGGGATTCGGTATGGCTACACCTTC.

Concerning this clonotype itself: A read error is possible here, since a much larger clone lies one base away. The genes are TRBV2 and TRBJ2-5; TRBD2 aligns across 7 bases. The CDR3 has 15 residues. Germline V lookup: CDR1 SNHLY, CDR2 FYNNEI. The CDR3: CANSDGAGDQETQYF. The CDR3 nucleotides read TGTGCCAACAGTGACGGCGCGGGGGACCAAGAGACCCAGTACTTC.

CDR3 bases: TGTGCCACCAGCACGAGGACAGGCTACAATGAGCAGTTCTTC. Protein product: CATSTRTGYNEQFF. The V and J genes are TRBV15 and TRBJ2-1; 7 nucleotides line up with TRBD1. The germline CDR1 and CDR2 sequences are LNHNV and YYDKDF (reference sequence). The CDR3 totals 14 residues. Unmatched junction bases numbered 3, after V lost 4 bases and J lost 3 bases.

This clonotype has only a few counts. The J gene is TRBJ1-2, the V gene TRBV30; possibly TRBD1 for D (5 bases). Germline CDR1 reads GTSNPN; CDR2 reads SVGIG (reference sequence). Trimming shortened V by 2 bases and J by 7 bases, and 14 bases separated the two germline ends. There are 13 residues in the CDR3. In DNA, the CDR3 is TGTGCCTGGAGTCTGGGAGAAAGGGGTGGCTACACCTTC. Its translation is CAWSLGERGGYTF. Full variable domain (rest looked up from reference TRBV30 and TRBJ1-2): SQTIHQWPATLVQPVGSPLSLECTVEGTSNPNLYWYRQAAGRGLQLLFYSVGIGQISSEVPQNLSASRPQDRQFILSSKKLLLSDSGFYLCAWSLGERGGYTFGSGTRLTVV.

About this clonotype itself: This could be a read error, since a much larger clone is one nucleotide away. The chain combines TRBV9 with TRBJ1-6, with 9 positions matching TRBD1. Germline CDR1 reads SGDLS; CDR2 reads YYNGEE. CDR3 length equals 16 residues. The V gene end was trimmed by 3 bases and the J gene end by 8 bases; junction bases not matched to a gene: 9. In DNA, the CDR3 is TGTGCCAGCAGCGCAGCCCGGGGACAGGGCGATTCACCCCTCCACTTT. Protein product: CASSAARGQGDSPLHF.

This clonotype showed up many times. V usage is TRBV9 and J usage is TRBJ1-6; unclear D gene. Germline CDR1 SGDLS, CDR2 YYNGEE. This CDR3 has 16 residues. Deletions cut 1 base from V and 6 bases from J, with 14 bases between. CDR3 DNA sequence: TGTGCCAGCAGCGTATTGGCGGAGATAGTTAATTCACCCCTCCACTTT. Its protein product is CASSVLAEIVNSPLHF. The entire variable domain, with the rest obtained from reference TRBV9 and TRBJ1-6, is as follows: DSGVTQTPKHLITATGQRVTLRCSPRSGDLSVYWYQQSLDQGLQFLIQYYNGEERAKGNILERFSAQQFPDLHSELNLSSLELGDSALYFCASSVLAEIVNSPLHFGNGTRLTVT.

Comment on this clonotype: A much larger clone differs from this one at a single base, so this may be a read error. This chain links TRBV12-3 or TRBV12-4 with TRBJ1-2; D may be TRBD1 (5 bases). This CDR3 is built from 13 residues. The CDR3 sequence: CASSSGMNYDYTF. CDR3 nucleotides: TGTGCCAGCAGTTCAGGGATGAACTATGACTACACCTTC.

This clonotype was seen only a few times. The V gene is TRBV9, the J gene TRBJ2-1; 9 bases align to TRBD2. J gave up 10 bases and V 0 bases, and 11 bases lay outside the gene matches. Germline values: CDR1 SGDLS, CDR2 YYNGEE. CDR3 length: 16 amino acids. CDR3 nucleotides: TGTGCCAGCAGCGTAGCGGGAGCGGGGGGCCCTAGGGAGCAGTTCTTC. Its protein is CASSVAGAGGPREQFF. The full variable domain, its missing parts supplied by reference TRBV9 and TRBJ2-1, is DSGVTQTPKHLITATGQRVTLRCSPRSGDLSVYWYQQSLDQGLQFLIQYYNGEERAKGNILERFSAQQFPDLHSELNLSSLELGDSALYFCASSVAGAGGPREQFFGPGTRLTVL.

V and J are TRBV20-1 and TRBJ1-3; TRBD1 might be the D (5 bases). This CDR3 is built from 14 residues. Between the trimmed V and J ends, which lost 6 bases and 0 bases, there was a span of 12 bases. Germline V CDR1 and CDR2: DFQATT, SNEGSKA (reference sequence). The CDR3 DNA reads TGCAGTGCCCTCCGGGGCCGCTCTGGAAACACCATATATTTT. Its protein is CSALRGRSGNTIYF.

The chain has TRBV25-1 and TRBJ2-7; D unresolved. There are 14 residues in the CDR3. Trimming shortened V by 5 bases and J by 0 bases, and 11 bases separated the two germline ends. Germline V gene data show CDR1 as MGHDK and CDR2 as SYGVNS. The CDR3 nucleotides are TGTGCCAGCAGTTACTCTATGAGCTCCTACGAGCAGTACTTC. This translates into CASSYSMSSYEQYF.

About this clonotype: At one end the junction does not follow the germline gene, possibly because of a read error. V and J are TRBV7-7 and TRBJ1-5; D remains unclear. This CDR3 has 15 amino acids. In germline, CDR1 is SSHAT, CDR2 FNYEAQ (reference sequence). Written as DNA, the CDR3 is TGTGCTAGCAGCCCACAGTGGGGATTTTATCAGCCCCAGCATTTT. As protein: CASSPQWGFYQPQHF.

This clonotype was seen at least ten times. V gene TRBV19 combines with J gene TRBJ2-2, with D tentatively TRBD1 (6 bases). The germline V gene has CDR1 LNHDA and CDR2 SQIVND (reference sequence). The CDR3 is 14 residues long. The V end was cut by 7 bases, the J end by 2 bases, with 11 bases between. The CDR3 DNA sequence: TGTGCCAGTACCCCACAGGGAAACACCGGGGAGCTGTTTTTT. Translating it yields CASTPQGNTGELFF. The full variable domain, with the rest looked up from reference TRBV19 and TRBJ2-2, is DGGITQSPKYLFRKEGQNVTLSCEQNLNHDAMYWYRQDPGQGLRLIYYSQIVNDFQKGDIAEGYSVSREKKESFPLTVTSAQKNPTAFYLCASTPQGNTGELFFGEGSRLTVL.

In this sample, this clonotype turned up a few times. Sequence at one end of the junction differs from germline and may be a read error. V is TRBV2 and J is TRBJ1-2; D perhaps matches TRBD1 (6 bases). Germline V gene sequence: CDR1 SNHLY, CDR2 FYNNEI. CDR3 length equals 14 residues. The CDR3 reads CSSSTPGRGYGYTF. CDR3 in DNA: TGTTCCAGCAGTACCCCGGGCAGGGGTTATGGCTACACCTTC.

This clonotype came up many times. CDR3 protein: CASSAGQDNEQYF. The CDR3 DNA reads TGTGCCAGCAGCGCGGGACAGGATAACGAGCAGTACTTC. This sequence joins TRBV7-9 and TRBJ2-7, with 8 bases identical to TRBD1. The CDR3 consists of 13 residues. Germline lookup yields CDR1 SEHNR and CDR2 FQNEAQ (reference sequence). With 5 bases clipped from V and 5 bases from J, the junction kept 5 bases outside the gene matches.

With respect to this clonotype: A much more abundant neighbour one base away suggests this may be a read error. The chain recombines TRBV19 with TRBJ1-4; D possibly corresponds to TRBD1 (5 bases). Germline lookup yields CDR1 LNHDA and CDR2 SQIVND (reference sequence). This CDR3 is built from 14 residues. Trimming took 8 bases from V and 8 from J, leaving 18 bases between them. The DNA for the CDR3 is TGTGCCAGTGCCCCTGAGGGGATTGGGGAAAAACTGTTTTTT. It codes for CASAPEGIGEKLFF.

There are a few counts of this clonotype. This chain joins TRBV19 and TRBJ1-1; D remains ambiguous. Looked up from germline, CDR1 is LNHDA and CDR2 is SQIVND (reference sequence). Trimming cost V 1 base and J 1 base, with 10 bases left between them. The CDR3 totals 15 residues. As DNA, the CDR3 is TGTGCCAGTAGTATAGCCCGGACGGGGAACACTGAAGCTTTCTTT. Encoded protein: CASSIARTGNTEAFF.

About this clonotype itself: An end of the junction does not agree with germline; a read error may underlie this. The chain has TRBV18 and TRBJ1-2, with D unresolved. CDR3 length equals 13 residues. Germline V gives CDR1 KGHSH, CDR2 LQKENI. CDR3 sequence: CASSPGQNYDYTF. In DNA, the CDR3 is TGTGCCAGCTCACCAGGCCAGAACTATGACTACACCTTC.

The chain recombines TRBV11-1 with TRBJ2-1; the match to TRBD2 covers 13 bases. Per germline, CDR1 SGHAT and CDR2 FQDESV (reference sequence). This CDR3 comprises 18 residues. V was pared by 5 bases and J by 3 bases, with 10 bases of the junction left unmatched. CDR3 bases: TGTGCCAGCAGCCCTAGTTGGACTAGCGGGAGTGTCTACAATGAGCAGTTCTTC. This sequence encodes CASSPSWTSGSVYNEQFF.

The chain couples TRBV19 to TRBJ1-2; 7 bases align to TRBD1. The CDR3 contains 13 residues. J was trimmed by 5 bases and V by 10 bases; bases with no gene match: 10. CDR1 is LNHDA and CDR2 is SQIVND in the germline V gene (reference sequence). This chain's CDR3 is CATKTGFPYGYTF. CDR3 DNA: TGTGCCACGAAGACAGGGTTTCCTTATGGCTACACCTTC.

The chain has TRBV9 and TRBJ2-7; 7 nucleotides agree with TRBD1. This CDR3 region has 13 residues. The J segment lost 7 bases and the V segment lost 4 bases, leaving 8 bases of the junction unmatched. Germline V CDR1 and CDR2: SGDLS, YYNGEE. The CDR3, as DNA: TGTGCCAGCAGCCCCGGACAGGTCCATGAGCAGTACTTC. Its translation: CASSPGQVHEQYF.

The chain employs TRBV18 and TRBJ2-7; D is unclear. Germline CDR1 is KGHSH and CDR2 is LQKENI. The V and J ends lost 3 bases and 7 bases respectively, with 16 bases between them. The CDR3 sequence is 14 residues long. CDR3 residues: CASSPETGVGEQYF. Here the CDR3 DNA reads TGTGCCAGCTCACCCGAGACTGGAGTAGGGGAGCAGTACTTC. Full variable domain (outside the CDR3, taken from reference TRBV18 and TRBJ2-7): NAGVMQNPRHLVRRRGQEARLRCSPMKGHSHVYWYRQLPEEGLKFMVYLQKENIIDESGMPKERFSAEFPKEGPSILRIQQVVRGDSAAYFCASSPETGVGEQYFGPGTRLTVT.

Details on this clonotype: This may come from a read error, since a much larger clone is one base off. The chain combines TRBV6-1 with TRBJ1-1; possible D gene TRBD1, 5 bases. Germline V lookup: CDR1 MNHNS, CDR2 SASEGT. The V end lost 9 bases, the J end lost 5 bases, and 7 bases lay between the germline ends. There are 10 residues in the CDR3. The CDR3 bases are TGTGCCAGTTGGGGGACTGAAGCTTTCTTT. Amino acids: CASWGTEAFF.